This T cell receptor (beta chain) came from a study of blood T cells in healthy people across ages. Findings of the study overall: Naive T cell percentage strongly correlated with TCR beta diversity.

A second about 7 to 11 cycle PCR used barcoded and J-beta primers. In TCRdb, the 5' RACE reads were re-called with MiXCR into one record per CDR3 protein. The sample has about 1.1 million distinct CDR3 sequences; 30% to 40% are singletons. This clonotype was observed a handful of times. Its antigen is unidentified. The CDR3 runs 20 residues. Germline CDR1 is LGHNA and CDR2 is YNFKEQ. V lost 3 bases to trimming and J lost 2 bases; unmatched junction nucleotides: 18. The material sequenced was blood. V gene TRBV4-2 combines with J gene TRBJ1-4; 7 bases agree with TRBD1. This clonotype originated in a man in his late teens or twenties in good health. The CDR3 region is CASSHNTQGIVSSTNEKLFF. The CDR3 DNA follows: TGTGCCAGCAGCCACAACACACAGGGGATCGTGTCTTCGACTAATGAAAAACTGTTTTTT.